The 10 T cell receptor beta chains in this list originate from one sample, sequenced in a study of T-cell memory formation after mild COVID-19. In TCRdb, the 5' RACE reads were re-called with MiXCR into one record per CDR3 protein. This repertoire shows around 200,000 distinct CDR3 sequences, around 26% found once; its top ten account for about an eighth. What was sequenced was PBMCs or a T cell subset sorted from them (not recorded which). The receptors were gathered from an adult woman who had mild COVID-19 (a few samples of this study predate the infection). Cell type and time point are not known.

This clonotype was counted only a few times. The chain recombines TRBV6-2 or TRBV6-3 with TRBJ2-7; TRBD1 might be the D (6 bases). The CDR3 covers 13 residues. The germline gives CDR1 MNHEY, CDR2 SVGEGT. Trimming took off 8 bases at V and 5 bases at J, with 16 bases between the two ends. CDR3 in amino acids: CASLDTGSDEQYF. The CDR3 DNA reads TGTGCCAGCCTAGACACAGGGTCAGACGAGCAGTACTTC.

The table lists this clonotype with a few counts. J is TRBJ2-2 and V is TRBV2; D is undetermined. CDR3 length equals 14 residues. The V gene lost 7 bases and the J gene lost 0 bases, with 9 bases spanning the gap. CDR1 is SNHLY, CDR2 FYNNEI, per germline. CDR3 coding DNA: TGTGCCAGCATCGGCCCTCCGAACACCGGGGAGCTGTTTTTT. Its protein product is CASIGPPNTGELFF.

On this clonotype itself: Relative to the germline gene, one junction end is altered; a read error may explain this. V and J are TRBV3-1 and TRBJ2-3, with D perhaps TRBD1 (6 bases). Germline V gives CDR1 LGHDT, CDR2 YNNKEL (reference sequence). This CDR3 has 13 amino acids. CDR3 region: CASSQVPQQGPTF. CDR3 nucleotides: TGTGCCAGCAGCCAAGTCCCCCAGCAGGGGCCGACGTTT.

This clonotype was seen a few times. This chain connects TRBV7-9 to TRBJ1-2; D call uncertain. This CDR3 spans 12 amino acids. Germline lookup yields CDR1 SEHNR and CDR2 FQNEAQ (reference sequence). Trimming cost V 5 bases and J 4 bases, with 8 bases left between them. DNA of the CDR3: TGTGCCAGCAGCCCTGGCCCCTATGGCTACACCTTC. Translating gives CASSPGPYGYTF.

This clonotype was recorded a few times. This chain uses TRBV27 with TRBJ1-3; 8 nucleotides agree with TRBD1. The CDR3 runs 15 residues. V trimming: 11 bases; J trimming: 0 bases; junction bases outside the gene matches: 9. Germline CDR1 is MNHEY and CDR2 is SMNVEV (reference sequence). This chain's CDR3 is CASRDRLSSGNTIYF. The CDR3 nucleotides are TGTGCCTCCCGGGACAGGCTCAGCTCTGGAAACACCATATATTTT.

The chain links TRBV11-2 to TRBJ1-2, with D hard to call. Trimming cost V 0 bases and J 8 bases, with 4 bases left between them. This CDR3 has 11 amino acids. CDR1 SGHAT and CDR2 FQNNGV come from the germline V gene. Here the CDR3 reads CASSLDGGYTF. The CDR3 coding sequence is TGTGCCAGCAGCTTAGATGGCGGCTACACCTTC.

This chain joins TRBV6-1 and TRBJ2-2; 8 positions match TRBD2. From germline, CDR1 is MNHNS and CDR2 SASEGT. The J segment lost 1 base and the V segment lost 0 bases, leaving 7 bases of the junction unmatched. The CDR3 length is 18 residues. This CDR3 is CASSEALRTSWNTGELFF. The CDR3 nucleotides read TGTGCCAGCAGTGAAGCCCTCCGGACTAGCTGGAACACCGGGGAGCTGTTTTTT.

The V gene is TRBV19, the J gene TRBJ2-7, with 11 bases fitting TRBD1. V lost 10 bases, J lost 2 bases, and 4 bases stayed unmatched. The CDR3 consists of 13 residues. CDR1 and CDR2 from the germline V gene are LNHDA and SQIVND (reference sequence). DNA for the CDR3: TGTGCCACCCCGGGACAGGGGGCCTACGAGCAGTACTTC. Its translation: CATPGQGAYEQYF.

This clonotype was found a few times. This chain joins TRBV6-2 or TRBV6-3 and TRBJ2-7; no reliable D call. The germline CDR1 and CDR2 sequences are MNHEY and SVGEGT. The CDR3 contains 15 residues. V was trimmed by 0 bases and J by 0 bases, leaving 9 bases between them. The CDR3 loop is CASSYSGGISYEQYF. The DNA of the CDR3 is TGTGCCAGCAGTTACTCGGGCGGAATCTCCTACGAGCAGTACTTC.

The chain uses TRBV7-2 and TRBJ2-3; D ambiguous. V was pared by 4 bases and J by 2 bases, with 7 bases between. Per germline, CDR1 SGHTA and CDR2 FQGNSA. The length of the CDR3 is 13 residues. The CDR3 loop is CASSSLVTDTQYF. As DNA, the CDR3 is TGTGCCAGCAGCTCCCTAGTCACAGATACGCAGTATTTT.